These T cell receptor beta chains were read from a single sample in a study of technical replicates of blood from several donors. Sequencing used immunoSEQ multiplex PCR; TCRdb keeps in-frame clones, though not all of them. The sample lists 65,000 to 85,000 clones; around nine tenths were seen once. Sequencing was carried out using T cells isolated from PBMCs. Source of these receptors: a human donor in good health. Each CDR3 is given with its conserved first and last residue. D genes are given only for firm matches. Clone size is given for some rows only: seen once, a few or many times, or a class if the clone is expanded.

abundance	v_gene	j_gene	d_gene	CDR3nt	CDR3aa
-	TRBV10-2	TRBJ2-7	-	TGCGCCAGCAGGTACGCAGGGGAGTACGAGCAGTACTTC	CASRYAGEYEQYF
-	TRBV5-4	TRBJ1-2	-	TGTGCCAGCAGGATGTCCGGGGCAACCAGGGGCGCCTATGGCTACACCTTC	CASRMSGATRGAYGYTF
-	TRBV9	TRBJ2-7	TRBD2	TGTGCCAGCAGCCGGACTAGCGGGTCCTCCTACGAGCAGTACTTC	CASSRTSGSSYEQYF
-	TRBV15	TRBJ2-5	-	TGTGCCACCAGCGCCCAGGTCGGAGGGGAGACCCAGTACTTC	CATSAQVGGETQYF
-	TRBV7-8	TRBJ2-7	TRBD2	TGTGCCAGCAGCAGTGCAACTAGCGGTACCTACGAGCAGTACTTC	CASSSATSGTYEQYF
once	TRBV2	TRBJ1-4	-	TGTGCCAGCAGTGAGGGGGGTGGTGAAAAACTGTTTTTT	CASSEGGGEKLFF
-	TRBV6-5	TRBJ2-7	-	TGTGCCAGCAGTTACACTAGCCTGCGGGGCTCCTACGAGCAGTACTTC	CASSYTSLRGSYEQYF
once	TRBV11-2	TRBJ1-2	-	TGTGCCAGCACTCCGGGGGGGCTCCTCGGCTACACCTTC	CASTPGGLLGYTF
-	TRBV4-2	TRBJ2-1	TRBD2	TGTGCCAGCAGCCAAATAACTAGCGGGGGGTTTTCCTACAATGAGCAGTTCTTC	CASSQITSGGFSYNEQFF
-	TRBV4-3	TRBJ1-1	-	TGCGCCAGCAGCCCTGGACACGACACTGAAGCTTTCTTT	CASSPGHDTEAFF
-	TRBV27	TRBJ1-5	TRBD1	TGTGCCAGCAGTTTAGACAGGGCCGGCAATCAGCCCCAGCATTTT	CASSLDRAGNQPQHF
-	TRBV11-2	TRBJ2-1	-	TGTGCCAGCAGCTTAGGGCAGGGGACGAGTAATGAGCAGTTCTTC	CASSLGQGTSNEQFF
-	TRBV11-2	TRBJ2-7	-	TGTGCCAGCAGCTCAGGGTATGGCGAGCAGTACTTC	CASSSGYGEQYF
-	TRBV9	TRBJ1-1	-	TGTGCCAGCACCCCAGGGACTGAAGCTTTCTTT	CASTPGTEAFF